The 31 T cell receptor beta chains below all came from one sample that was sequenced in a study of blood T cell repertoires in COVID-19. Profiling relied on immunoSEQ multiplex PCR, and the TCRdb table lists in-frame clones only, not all of them. Among 310,000 or so clones listed, roughly 87% were seen once. Material for sequencing was PBMCs or T cells enriched from blood (not recorded which). The receptors come from a woman aged 25 to 39 who had recovered from COVID-19.

The chain employs TRBV27 and TRBJ1-1; D ambiguous. The CDR3 extends over 13 amino acids. From germline, CDR1 is MNHEY and CDR2 SMNVEV (reference sequence). V was cut by 4 bases and J by 2 bases, with 8 bases left in between. In DNA, the CDR3 is TGTGCCAGCAGTTCGGGATTTAACACTGAAGCTTTCTTT. Translating gives CASSSGFNTEAFF.

This sequence joins TRBV30 and TRBJ1-5; tentatively, D is TRBD1 (5 bases). From germline, CDR1 is GTSNPN and CDR2 SVGIG (reference sequence). CDR3 length: 12 residues. With 5 bases removed from V and 3 bases from J, the gap between germline ends came to 8 bases. The CDR3: CAWATDNQPQHF. DNA for the CDR3: TGTGCCTGGGCGACAGACAATCAGCCCCAGCATTTT.

The J gene is TRBJ2-4, the V gene TRBV5-1; D not resolved. CDR1 SGHRS and CDR2 YFSETQ come from the germline V gene. CDR3 length: 16 amino acids. V gave up 1 base and J gave up 6 bases, with 17 bases separating them. The CDR3 spells CASSLLAMSRGNIQYF. CDR3 nucleotide sequence: TGCGCCAGCAGCTTGTTGGCGATGAGTCGAGGAAACATTCAGTACTTC.

In its sample, this clone was seen a few times. The CDR3, as DNA: TGTGCCAGCAGCCCGCAGGGGGCCGATGAGCAGTTCTTC. Translation gives CASSPQGADEQFF. The chain combines TRBV7-3 with TRBJ2-1; 8 nucleotides match TRBD1. The CDR3 extends over 13 amino acids. V lost 5 bases to trimming and J lost 8 bases; unmatched junction nucleotides: 5. Germline assignment: CDR1 SGHTA and CDR2 FQGTGA.

The chain uses TRBV5-6 and TRBJ2-7; D may be TRBD2 (5 bases). Germline lookup yields CDR1 SGHDT and CDR2 YYEEEE. V shed 4 bases and J shed 2 bases, with 13 bases lying between them. There are 14 residues in the CDR3. For the CDR3, the DNA is TGTGCCAGCAGCACCCCAGCCGGGGCCTACGAGCAGTACTTC. Encoded protein: CASSTPAGAYEQYF. The full variable domain, its missing parts supplied by reference TRBV5-6 and TRBJ2-7, is DAGVTQSPTHLIKTRGQQVTLRCSPKSGHDTVSWYQQALGQGPQFIFQYYEEEERQRGNFPDRFSGHQFPNYSSELNVNALLLGDSALYLCASSTPAGAYEQYFGPGTRLTVT.

In this sample, this clone turned up a few times. V usage is TRBV2 and J usage is TRBJ2-3; maybe TRBD2 (6 bases). V lost 7 bases, J lost 7 bases, and 15 bases lay in between. From germline, CDR1 is SNHLY and CDR2 FYNNEI. The CDR3 contains 13 residues. The CDR3 DNA is TGTGCCAGCACCCCGGACGGGAGCTATACGCAGTATTTT. Amino acid sequence: CASTPDGSYTQYF.

The rearrangement uses TRBV20-1 and TRBJ1-3; D is perhaps TRBD1 (6 bases). With 3 bases removed from V and 4 bases from J, the gap between germline ends came to 19 bases. Germline assignment: CDR1 DFQATT and CDR2 SNEGSKA (reference sequence). The CDR3 is 16 amino acids. This CDR3 is CSASGPGQISGNTIYF. The CDR3 DNA reads as TGCAGTGCTAGTGGTCCCGGACAGATCTCAGGAAACACCATATATTTT.

J is TRBJ1-1 and V is TRBV5-1; no definite D call. Germline CDR1 reads SGHRS; CDR2 reads YFSETQ. The V gene lost 0 bases and the J gene lost 5 bases, with 8 bases spanning the gap. The CDR3 runs 13 residues. CDR3 DNA: TGCGCCAGCAGCTTGGAGCCGGGGACTGAAGCTTTCTTT. Its translation: CASSLEPGTEAFF. Full variable domain (rest looked up from reference TRBV5-1 and TRBJ1-1): KAGVTQTPRYLIKTRGQQVTLSCSPISGHRSVSWYQQTPGQGLQFLFEYFSETQRNKGNFPGRFSGRQFSNSRSEMNVSTLELGDSALYLCASSLEPGTEAFFGQGTRLTVV.

The chain joins TRBV23-1 to TRBJ1-2, with a tentative D call TRBD1 (5 bases). TRBV23-1 is reported as an ORF; its role is uncertain. The V gene lost 2 bases and the J gene lost 5 bases, with 18 bases spanning the gap. CDR3 length: 16 amino acids. This CDR3 reads CASSQPGGCVRYGYTF. CDR3 nucleotides: TGCGCCAGCAGTCAACCCGGGGGGTGTGTCAGGTATGGCTACACCTTC.

DNA of the CDR3: TGTGCCAGCAGTGAGGGTGTAGGACAGACAAATTCACCCCTCCACTTT. This translates into CASSEGVGQTNSPLHF. The chain couples TRBV2 to TRBJ1-6; D may be TRBD1 (6 bases). The CDR3 contains 16 residues. V lost 3 bases to trimming and J lost 7 bases, with 16 bases between them. Germline V gene data show CDR1 as SNHLY and CDR2 as FYNNEI.

The chain employs TRBV11-3 and TRBJ2-7, with 9 bases identical to TRBD1. The CDR3 consists of 17 residues. Germline-derived CDR1 and CDR2 are SGHNT and YENEEA. J lost 2 bases, V lost 5 bases, and 13 bases had no gene match. The CDR3 here is CASSPTIAGQGTYEQYF. The CDR3 DNA reads as TGTGCCAGCAGCCCAACTATCGCGGGACAGGGAACCTACGAGCAGTACTTC.

This sequence joins TRBV7-3 and TRBJ2-1; 8 positions match TRBD1. Per germline, CDR1 SGHTA and CDR2 FQGTGA. V lost 4 bases to trimming and J lost 4 bases; unmatched junction nucleotides: 6. There are 15 residues in the CDR3. CDR3 coding DNA: TGTGCCAGCAGCTCCTCGGACAGGGCGTACAATGAGCAGTTCTTC. Its translation: CASSSSDRAYNEQFF.

The chain has TRBV2 and TRBJ2-3; maybe TRBD1 (6 bases). CDR1 is SNHLY and CDR2 is FYNNEI in the germline V gene. V lost 7 bases and J lost 3, with 14 bases in between. The CDR3 is 14 residues long. CDR3 protein: CASKLRGATDTQYF. CDR3 coding DNA: TGTGCCAGCAAGCTCAGGGGCGCGACAGATACGCAGTATTTT. The full variable domain, in which reference TRBV2 and TRBJ2-3 provide the parts outside the CDR3, is EPEVTQTPSHQVTQMGQEVILRCVPISNHLYFYWYRQILGQKVEFLVSFYNNEISEKSEIFDDQFSVERPDGSNFTLKIRSTKLEDSAMYFCASKLRGATDTQYFGPGTRLTVL.

This clone showed up just a few times. J is TRBJ1-5 and V is TRBV12-2; the D call TRBD1 from the table was never checked on the DNA. TRBV12-2 is given as a pseudogene. The CDR3 is 14 amino acids. CDR3 DNA sequence: TGTGCACCGTCCGAACAGGATAGCAATCAGCCCCAGCATTTT. This sequence encodes CAPSEQDSNQPQHF.

J is TRBJ2-1 and V is TRBV11-2, with D hard to call. V lost 4 bases, J lost 0 bases, and 10 bases lay in between. Germline loops: CDR1 SGHAT, CDR2 FQNNGV. This CDR3 comprises 15 residues. The CDR3 protein is CASSSAPSSYNEQFF. In nucleotides, the CDR3 is TGTGCCAGCAGCTCAGCGCCGAGCTCCTACAATGAGCAGTTCTTC.

The chain couples TRBV19 to TRBJ1-4; D perhaps matches TRBD1 (5 bases). Germline assignment: CDR1 LNHDA and CDR2 SQIVND (reference sequence). V was cut by 9 bases and J by 3 bases, with 20 bases left in between. The CDR3 consists of 16 residues. As DNA, the CDR3 is TGTGCCAGCTCTACCTTAAGGGGCCGGGCTAATGAAAAACTGTTTTTT. Encoded protein: CASSTLRGRANEKLFF. Full variable domain (outside the CDR3, taken from reference TRBV19 and TRBJ1-4): DGGITQSPKYLFRKEGQNVTLSCEQNLNHDAMYWYRQDPGQGLRLIYYSQIVNDFQKGDIAEGYSVSREKKESFPLTVTSAQKNPTAFYLCASSTLRGRANEKLFFGSGTQLSVL.

The V gene is TRBV30, the J gene TRBJ2-7; D possibly corresponds to TRBD2 (6 bases). This CDR3 region has 14 residues. Germline V gene data show CDR1 as GTSNPN and CDR2 as SVGIG (reference sequence). Trimming shortened V by 8 bases and J by 0 bases, and 17 bases separated the two germline ends. The CDR3 is CAGQFGGFSYEQYF. CDR3 coding DNA: TGTGCCGGCCAATTTGGGGGGTTCTCCTACGAGCAGTACTTC.

The chain is built from TRBV28 and TRBJ1-1, with D tentatively TRBD1 (6 bases). Germline V gene sequence: CDR1 MDHEN, CDR2 SYDVKM. Between the trimmed V and J ends, which lost 6 bases and 6 bases, there was a span of 11 bases. This CDR3 is built from 12 residues. CDR3 protein: CASSLQGSEAFF. Here the CDR3 DNA reads TGTGCCAGCAGCCTACAGGGCTCTGAAGCTTTCTTT.

V is TRBV19 and J is TRBJ2-3; perhaps TRBD1 as D (5 bases). The V gene lost 3 bases and the J gene lost 0 bases, with 10 bases spanning the gap. Germline V lookup: CDR1 LNHDA, CDR2 SQIVND (reference sequence). CDR3 size: 15 residues. In DNA form, the CDR3 reads TGTGCCAGTAGTATCGCGGCAGGGAGCACAGATACGCAGTATTTT. Protein sequence: CASSIAAGSTDTQYF.

The V and J genes are TRBV2 and TRBJ1-2, with D unresolved. The V end lost 6 bases, the J end lost 7 bases, and 12 bases lay between the germline ends. CDR1 SNHLY and CDR2 FYNNEI come from the germline V gene. CDR3 size: 12 residues. CDR3 coding DNA: TGTGCCAGCAGGGCAGAGGTTGGTGGCTACACCTTC. Encoded protein: CASRAEVGGYTF. Together with reference TRBV2 and TRBJ1-2, the CDR3 gives the full variable domain: EPEVTQTPSHQVTQMGQEVILRCVPISNHLYFYWYRQILGQKVEFLVSFYNNEISEKSEIFDDQFSVERPDGSNFTLKIRSTKLEDSAMYFCASRAEVGGYTFGSGTRLTVV.

This rearrangement joins TRBV6-5 to TRBJ1-2; D perhaps matches TRBD1 (6 bases). Trimming removed 6 bases from V and 1 base from J, with 12 bases in between. Germline CDR1 is MNHEY and CDR2 is SVGAGI. There are 14 residues in the CDR3. CDR3 DNA: TGTGCCAGCAGGCGACAGGATATTAACTATGGCTACACCTTC. It is translated as CASRRQDINYGYTF.

The CDR3 DNA follows: TGTGCCAGCTTAGGGACGTCAGGGGCCGAGCAGTACTTC. Its translation: CASLGTSGAEQYF. The genes are TRBV2 and TRBJ2-7, with D perhaps TRBD1 (6 bases). Germline V gene sequence: CDR1 SNHLY, CDR2 FYNNEI. This CDR3 contains 13 residues. Trimming left V 8 bases short and J 6 bases short, with 17 bases between.

Worth noting for this clone: Germline and junction disagree at one end, which may indicate a read error. V gene TRBV18 combines with J gene TRBJ2-7; D is perhaps TRBD1 (6 bases). This CDR3 is built from 14 residues. Germline V gene lookup returns CDR1 KGHSH and CDR2 LQKENI. The CDR3 DNA follows: TGTGCCAGCTCCCCACAGCAAGGGGGCTACGAGCAGTACTTC. Its translation: CASSPQQGGYEQYF.

This clone was detected only a few times. The chain links TRBV19 to TRBJ1-2, with D unresolved. Germline CDR1 reads LNHDA; CDR2 reads SQIVND (reference sequence). The CDR3 length is 13 residues. V gave up 7 bases and J gave up 4 bases, with 13 bases separating them. The CDR3 bases are TGTGCCAGTACCCCGACCGGAGTCTATGGCTACACCTTC. This sequence encodes CASTPTGVYGYTF.

This chain links TRBV6-5 with TRBJ1-3; the D is unclear. Trimming cost V 6 bases and J 2 bases, with 14 bases left between them. Per germline, CDR1 MNHEY and CDR2 SVGAGI. This CDR3 contains 15 residues. CDR3 sequence: CASRLTSSTGNTIYF. In DNA form, the CDR3 reads TGTGCCAGCAGACTAACATCCTCTACTGGAAACACCATATATTTT.

This clone was seen only once. The V gene is TRBV29-1, the J gene TRBJ1-1; D unresolved. Germline CDR1 SQVTM, CDR2 ANQGSEA. CDR3 length equals 12 residues. Trimming took 4 bases from V and 1 from J, leaving 7 bases between them. The CDR3 reads CSVVPRNTEAFF. The CDR3 DNA follows: TGCAGCGTTGTTCCCAGGAACACTGAAGCTTTCTTT.

This sequence joins TRBV3-1 (or the pseudogene TRBV3-2) and TRBJ1-4; a weak D match, TRBD1 (6 bases). Germline V gene lookup returns CDR1 LGHDT and CDR2 YNNKEL (reference sequence). This CDR3 is built from 15 residues. The germline V and J ends were trimmed by 4 bases and 5 bases, with 14 bases remaining between them. The CDR3 DNA sequence: TGTGCCAGCAGCCCCAACAGGGTGGAGAATGAAAAACTGTTTTTT. Protein product: CASSPNRVENEKLFF.

The CDR3 loop is CASSRGGTGVSGNTIYF. CDR3 nucleotide sequence: TGTGCCAGCAGTCGAGGGGGGACAGGGGTCTCTGGAAACACCATATATTTT. The gene calls are TRBV9 and TRBJ1-3; 10 bases are shared with TRBD1. V shed 5 bases, J shed 0 bases, and the junction held 8 bases outside the gene matches. The CDR3 runs to 17 residues. Germline V CDR1 and CDR2: SGDLS, YYNGEE. Complete variable domain (other parts from reference TRBV9 and TRBJ1-3): DSGVTQTPKHLITATGQRVTLRCSPRSGDLSVYWYQQSLDQGLQFLIQYYNGEERAKGNILERFSAQQFPDLHSELNLSSLELGDSALYFCASSRGGTGVSGNTIYFGEGSWLTVV.

The chain employs TRBV19 and TRBJ1-6, with 7 bases identical to TRBD1. The germline V gene has CDR1 LNHDA and CDR2 SQIVND (reference sequence). Trimming removed 0 bases from V and 6 bases from J; junction bases left unmatched: 5. The length of the CDR3 is 16 residues. In nucleotides, the CDR3 is TGTGCCAGTAGTATAGATCGGGCAGGGGGTAATTCACCCCTCCACTTT. As protein: CASSIDRAGGNSPLHF.

For the CDR3, the DNA is TGTGCCAGCAAGGAAACCGGGACAACGCTGAACACTGAAGCTTTCTTT. Translation gives CASKETGTTLNTEAFF. The chain carries TRBV6-6 and TRBJ1-1, with D possibly TRBD1 on 6 matching bases. The CDR3 length is 16 residues. Germline-derived CDR1 and CDR2 are MNHNY and SVGAGI (reference sequence). The V end lost 7 bases, the J end lost 0 bases, and 18 bases lay between the germline ends.

The V call is TRBV3-1 (or the pseudogene TRBV3-2), the J call TRBJ2-2; D not resolved. The germline V gene has CDR1 LGHDT and CDR2 YNNKEL (reference sequence). Trimming took off 1 base at V and 3 bases at J, with 9 bases between the two ends. The CDR3 extends over 15 amino acids. The CDR3, as DNA: TGTGCCAGCAGCCAAGGTACTGCGGACACCGGGGAGCTGTTTTTT. Its protein product is CASSQGTADTGELFF.